This TCR beta chain was retrieved from a study of sequential checkpoint blockade in melanoma. Study context: Arm A got nivolumab then ipilimumab; arm B the reverse, 1:1. Each arm's sequence ended with maintenance nivolumab.

The protocol was immunoSEQ multiplex PCR, while the TCRdb copy is restricted to in-frame clones and leaves out a portion. The repertoire holds over 20,000 clones, with around 86% as singletons. The treatment denotes: randomized to nivolumab then ipilimumab (arm A) or the reverse (arm B). DNA-damaging chemotherapy had not been given to any patient beforehand. Sequencing was performed on CD8+ T cells sorted from blood (inferred from file names), taken from a patient given nivolumab and ipilimumab in sequence. The receptor's source is a human donor with melanoma.

CDR3 residues: CSVEDTAILYGYTF. CDR3 coding DNA: TGCAGCGTTGAAGATACAGCAATACTCTATGGCTACACCTTC. The chain uses TRBV29-1 and TRBJ1-2, with unresolved D. CDR1 is SQVTM and CDR2 is ANQGSEA in the germline V gene. V was trimmed by 0 bases and J by 4 bases, leaving 12 bases between them. The CDR3 is 14 residues long.